This T cell receptor beta chain comes out of a study of cytomegalovirus exposure and HLA in healthy donors. Regarding the study as a whole: Per published accounts, TCR beta sequences correctly predicted the HLA-A and HLA-B alleles of most subjects. The listing of 150 to 200 TCR beta chains classed them as cytomegalovirus-associated.

These donors, healthy bone marrow donors, were studied. The PCR was carried out with 60 Vbeta primers and 13 Jbeta primers. Authors' data handling: Counted up in a later analysis, unique TCR beta chains came to about 83 million, with around 11 million shared. Only in-frame clones appear in the TCRdb table, and some are missing; sequencing was by immunoSEQ multiplex PCR. The DNA gave D and trimming, while V, J and clone size come from that table. The sample has about 150,000 clones, 75% to 80% seen once; the top ten hold about 0.66%. Comment on this clone: The antigen is undetermined.

The V and J ends lost 6 bases and 5 bases, in that order; junction bases with no gene match: 7. The CDR3 is made up of 14 amino acids. Per germline, CDR1 SGHAT and CDR2 FQNNGV. Sequencing was carried out using PBMCs. The chain employs TRBV11-2 and TRBJ2-7; 10 bases match TRBD2. The clonotype comes from a male donor in good health and CMV-seronegative. The CDR3 reads CASSQFLAGDEQYF. DNA for the CDR3: TGTGCCAGCAGTCAATTTCTAGCGGGAGACGAGCAGTACTTC.